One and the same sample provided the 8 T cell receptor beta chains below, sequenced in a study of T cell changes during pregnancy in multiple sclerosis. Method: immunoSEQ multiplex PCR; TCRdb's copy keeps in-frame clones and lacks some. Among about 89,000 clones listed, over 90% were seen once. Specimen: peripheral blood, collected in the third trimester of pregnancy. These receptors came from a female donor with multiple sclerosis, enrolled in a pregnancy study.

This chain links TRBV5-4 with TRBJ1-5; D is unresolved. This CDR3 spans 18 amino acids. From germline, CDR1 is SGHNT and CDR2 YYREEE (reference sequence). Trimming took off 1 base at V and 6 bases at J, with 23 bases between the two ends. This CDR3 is CASSLMGGLGDSGQPQHF. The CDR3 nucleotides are TGTGCCAGCAGCTTGATGGGTGGTCTGGGAGATTCTGGTCAGCCCCAGCATTTT. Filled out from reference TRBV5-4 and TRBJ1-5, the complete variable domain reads ETGVTQSPTHLIKTRGQQVTLRCSSQSGHNTVSWYQQALGQGPQFIFQYYREEENGRGNFPPRFSGLQFPNYSSELNVNALELDDSALYLCASSLMGGLGDSGQPQHFGDGTRLSIL.

The CDR3 region is CASSFGGSGGGDTQYF. CDR3 in DNA: TGCGCCAGCAGCTTCGGTGGTAGCGGAGGTGGAGATACGCAGTATTTT. The rearrangement uses TRBV5-1 and TRBJ2-3, with D perhaps TRBD2 (6 bases). Trimming removed 2 bases at V and 5 bases at J, with 18 bases between. The CDR3 covers 16 residues. Germline V gene sequence: CDR1 SGHRS, CDR2 YFSETQ.

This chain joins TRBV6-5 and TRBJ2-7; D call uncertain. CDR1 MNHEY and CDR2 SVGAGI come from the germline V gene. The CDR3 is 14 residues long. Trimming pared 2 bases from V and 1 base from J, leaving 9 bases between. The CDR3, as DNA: TGTGCCAGCAGTTACGACTCCGTATCCTACGAGCAGTACTTC. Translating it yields CASSYDSVSYEQYF.

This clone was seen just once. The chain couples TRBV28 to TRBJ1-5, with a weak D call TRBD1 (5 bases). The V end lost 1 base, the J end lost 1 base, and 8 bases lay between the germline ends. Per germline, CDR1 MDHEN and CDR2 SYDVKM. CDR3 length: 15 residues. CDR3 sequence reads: CASSLSAGSNQPQHF. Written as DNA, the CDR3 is TGTGCCAGCAGTTTATCGGCAGGGAGCAATCAGCCCCAGCATTTT.

This chain's CDR3 is CASSFSAREKLFF. The CDR3 DNA follows: TGTGCCAGCAGTTTTTCAGCTAGGGAAAAACTGTTTTTT. This chain uses TRBV28 with TRBJ1-4; D is unresolved. This CDR3 is built from 13 residues. Germline CDR1 MDHEN, CDR2 SYDVKM. Trimming pared 3 bases from V and 8 bases from J, leaving 10 bases between.

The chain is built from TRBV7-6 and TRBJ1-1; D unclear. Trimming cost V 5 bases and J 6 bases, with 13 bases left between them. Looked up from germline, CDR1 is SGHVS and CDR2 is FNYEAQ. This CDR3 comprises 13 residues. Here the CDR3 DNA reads TGTGCCAGCAGCACTTGGGAGACCCCTGAAGCTTTCTTT. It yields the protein CASSTWETPEAFF.

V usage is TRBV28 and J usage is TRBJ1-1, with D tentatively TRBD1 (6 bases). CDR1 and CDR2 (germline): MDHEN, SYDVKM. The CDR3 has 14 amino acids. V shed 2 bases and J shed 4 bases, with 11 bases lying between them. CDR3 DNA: TGTGCCAGCAGTTTAGTGGGGGCTGGCACTGAAGCTTTCTTT. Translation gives CASSLVGAGTEAFF.

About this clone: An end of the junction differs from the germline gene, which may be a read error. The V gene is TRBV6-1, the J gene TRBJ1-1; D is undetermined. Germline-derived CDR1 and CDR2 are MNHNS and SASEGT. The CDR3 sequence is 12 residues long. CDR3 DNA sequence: TGTGCCAGCAGCCTTCAAGACACAGAAGCTTTCTTT. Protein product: CASSLQDTEAFF.